Presented here are 12 T cell receptor beta chains from one specimen sequenced in a study of control samples from healthy donors and cancer patients. Libraries were prepared by immunoSEQ multiplex PCR; TCRdb keeps only in-frame clonotypes and omits some of them. The sample lists approximately 71,000 clones, roughly 86% occurring once. Specimen: PBMCs. The receptors shown here come from a man in his sixties with lung cancer.

In this sample, this clone turned up once. This rearrangement joins TRBV3-1 (or the pseudogene TRBV3-2) to TRBJ2-3; 11 positions agree with TRBD2. Unmatched junction bases numbered 3, after V lost 6 bases and J lost 1 base. From germline, CDR1 is LGHDT and CDR2 YNNKEL (reference sequence). This CDR3 has 15 amino acids. The CDR3 loop reads CASSLLAGGTDTQYF. The CDR3 nucleotides read TGTGCCAGCAGTTTACTAGCGGGGGGCACAGATACGCAGTATTTT.

V and J are TRBV3-1 (or the pseudogene TRBV3-2) and TRBJ1-2; TRBD1 might be the D (6 bases). Germline values: CDR1 LGHDT, CDR2 YNNKEL (reference sequence). Trimming cost V 4 bases and J 2 bases, with 14 bases left between them. The CDR3 has 15 amino acids. CDR3 loop: CASSPTLQGNYGYTF. The CDR3, as DNA: TGTGCCAGCAGCCCCACCTTACAGGGCAACTATGGCTACACCTTC.

The V call is TRBV18, the J call TRBJ1-1; D is unresolved. Per the germline V gene, CDR1 is KGHSH and CDR2 is LQKENI. The CDR3 loop spans 12 amino acids. Deletions cut 4 bases from V and 1 base from J, with 4 bases between. The CDR3 DNA follows: TGTGCCAGCTCACAACAGAACACTGAAGCTTTCTTT. It yields the protein CASSQQNTEAFF.

V usage is TRBV7-3 and J usage is TRBJ2-1; TRBD1 matches 11 bases. The germline V gene has CDR1 SGHTA and CDR2 FQGTGA. V was pared by 5 bases and J by 7 bases, with 7 bases of the junction left unmatched. This CDR3 contains 15 residues. This CDR3 reads CASSPRTGGMNEQFF. DNA of the CDR3: TGTGCCAGCAGCCCCAGGACAGGGGGCATGAATGAGCAGTTCTTC.

The genes are TRBV9 and TRBJ1-5; the D gene is possibly TRBD1 (5 bases). The ends were cut back, 4 bases at V and 6 bases at J, with 14 bases in the middle. The CDR3 sequence is 14 residues long. In germline, CDR1 is SGDLS, CDR2 YYNGEE. The CDR3 bases are TGTGCCAGCAGCTCAGACGGCAGGGCTCAGCCCCAGCATTTT. Translating gives CASSSDGRAQPQHF. Together with reference TRBV9 and TRBJ1-5, the CDR3 gives the full variable domain: DSGVTQTPKHLITATGQRVTLRCSPRSGDLSVYWYQQSLDQGLQFLIQYYNGEERAKGNILERFSAQQFPDLHSELNLSSLELGDSALYFCASSSDGRAQPQHFGDGTRLSIL.

The chain links TRBV19 to TRBJ2-1; D gene ambiguous. From germline, CDR1 is LNHDA and CDR2 SQIVND (reference sequence). The CDR3 consists of 14 residues. Trimming shortened V by 4 bases and J by 5 bases, and 12 bases separated the two germline ends. The CDR3 sequence is CASSTPGVHNEQFF. The CDR3 DNA follows: TGTGCCAGTAGTACCCCGGGCGTGCACAATGAGCAGTTCTTC.

This rearrangement joins TRBV19 to TRBJ2-3, with 8 bases aligning to TRBD1. V dropped 7 bases and J dropped 6; count of bases not matched to a gene: 15. Germline-derived CDR1 and CDR2 are LNHDA and SQIVND (reference sequence). The CDR3 extends over 16 amino acids. This CDR3 reads CASTPLGQGAWDTQYF. As DNA, the CDR3 is TGTGCCAGTACCCCCCTAGGACAGGGCGCATGGGATACGCAGTATTTT.

The chain recombines TRBV3-1 (or the pseudogene TRBV3-2) with TRBJ1-4; 9 bases align to TRBD1. Per germline, CDR1 LGHDT and CDR2 YNNKEL (reference sequence). V was clipped by 4 bases and J by 0 bases; unmatched bases: 6. The CDR3 spans 17 residues. Written as DNA, the CDR3 is TGTGCCAGCAGCCCCTCGGGACAGGGAGCAACTAATGAAAAACTGTTTTTT. Amino acid sequence: CASSPSGQGATNEKLFF.

The genes are TRBV27 and TRBJ1-1; D is possibly TRBD1 (5 bases). The germline gives CDR1 MNHEY, CDR2 SMNVEV (reference sequence). This CDR3 region has 13 residues. The ends were cut back, 3 bases at V and 8 bases at J, with 13 bases in the middle. CDR3 region: CASSFYLAGEAFF. CDR3 in DNA: TGTGCCAGCAGTTTTTACCTCGCAGGGGAAGCTTTCTTT.

This clone appeared a single time. The rearrangement joins TRBV5-5 to TRBJ1-1; possible D gene TRBD1, 5 bases. The CDR3 spans 13 residues. V was pared by 0 bases and J by 8 bases, with 11 bases between. The germline V gene has CDR1 SGHKS and CDR2 YYEKEE (reference sequence). CDR3 residues: CASSLAGNLEAFF. CDR3 nucleotides: TGTGCCAGCAGCTTGGCAGGGAATTTGGAAGCTTTCTTT.

The chain employs TRBV30 and TRBJ2-3, with D possibly matching TRBD2 (6 bases). Germline V lookup: CDR1 GTSNPN, CDR2 SVGIG (reference sequence). V lost 8 bases and J 0 bases, leaving 12 bases between the germline ends. The CDR3 covers 13 residues. The CDR3 protein is CAGRESSTDTQYF. The CDR3 nucleotides read TGTGCCGGGCGGGAAAGTAGCACAGATACGCAGTATTTT.

The CDR3, as DNA: TGTGCCAGCGCCCAGTCTGGGGCCAACGTCCTGACTTTC. Its protein is CASAQSGANVLTF. The rearrangement links TRBV14 to TRBJ2-6; D is uncertain. Germline CDR1 is SGHDN and CDR2 is FVKESK. The CDR3 has 13 amino acids. Trimming pared 8 bases from V and 1 base from J, leaving 6 bases between.